The clone carrying this TCR beta chain was observed a handful of times. The CDR3 consists of 15 residues. Trimming removed 5 bases from V and 1 base from J; junction bases left unmatched: 2. Germline V gene data show CDR1 as MNHEY and CDR2 as SMNVEV (reference sequence). This sample stems from a study of blood T cells in healthy people across ages. The use of a sample-barcoded 5' primer and a J-beta primer mix characterized a second PCR of about 7 to 12 cycles. TCRdb reprocessed the 5' RACE reads with MiXCR, giving one entry per CDR3 protein. The sample consists of 550,000 to 650,000 distinct CDR3 sequences, roughly a quarter of them appearing once. These sequences were also reported in another study, on T cells of mothers and their children.

Material for sequencing was blood. The receptor was isolated from a boy younger than 10 in good health. The rearrangement links TRBV27 to TRBJ2-2; 9 positions agree with TRBD1. The CDR3, as DNA: TGTGCCAGCAGTCGGGGACAGGGGAACACCGGGGAGCTGTTTTTT. Its protein is CASSRGQGNTGELFF.